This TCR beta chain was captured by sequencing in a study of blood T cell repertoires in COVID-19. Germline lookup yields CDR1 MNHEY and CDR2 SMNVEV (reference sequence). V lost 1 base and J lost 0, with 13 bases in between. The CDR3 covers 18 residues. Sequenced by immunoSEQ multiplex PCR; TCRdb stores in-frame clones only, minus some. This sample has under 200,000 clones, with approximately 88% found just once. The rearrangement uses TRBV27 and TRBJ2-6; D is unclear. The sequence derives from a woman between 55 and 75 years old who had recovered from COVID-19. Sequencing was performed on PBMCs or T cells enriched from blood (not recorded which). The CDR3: CASSLFGLTSSGANVLTF. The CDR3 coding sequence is TGTGCCAGCAGTTTATTTGGGCTAACCTCCTCTGGGGCCAACGTCCTGACTTTC.